These 19 T cell receptor beta chains came from one sample sequenced in a study of T cells in Graves' hyperthyroidism and ophthalmopathy. RNA transcripts served as the template for amplifying TCR beta CDR3 regions. Initially, a first-round RT-PCR of the TCR CDR3 employed the HTBI primer set. In TCRdb, the multiplex PCR reads were re-called with MiXCR into one record per CDR3 protein. The repertoire holds fewer than 650,000 distinct CDR3 sequences, with 46% as singletons. The sample was peripheral blood or thyroid tissue (not recorded which). These receptors originate from an adult woman with Graves' disease, either hyperthyroidism or ophthalmopathy (not recorded which).

The V gene is TRBV10-3, the J gene TRBJ2-7; D gene ambiguous. The CDR3 extends over 10 amino acids. Trimming took off 3 bases at V and 10 bases at J, with 7 bases between the two ends. The germline CDR1 and CDR2 sequences are ENHRY and SYGVKD. CDR3 DNA sequence: TGTGCCATCAGTGAAGTCGATCAGTACTTC. It translates to CAISEVDQYF.

The chain uses TRBV20-1 and TRBJ2-2; D may be TRBD1 or TRBD2 (6 bases each). The CDR3 is 14 residues long. Germline loops: CDR1 DFQATT, CDR2 SNEGSKA (reference sequence). V lost 4 bases, J lost 6 bases, and 15 bases lay in between. Here the CDR3 reads CSANHRGGSGELFF. CDR3 sequence (DNA): TGCAGTGCTAACCACAGAGGGGGGTCCGGGGAGCTGTTTTTT.

This chain uses TRBV6-1 with TRBJ1-4; D remains ambiguous. Germline values: CDR1 MNHNS, CDR2 SASEGT. With 5 bases removed from V and 5 bases from J, the gap between germline ends came to 12 bases. CDR3 length: 14 residues. For the CDR3, the DNA is TGTGCCAGCAGTCGGGTGAGGCTGAATGAAAAACTGTTTTTT. Amino acids: CASSRVRLNEKLFF.

The rearrangement uses TRBV15 and TRBJ2-7; D unclear. Germline V gene sequence: CDR1 LNHNV, CDR2 YYDKDF (reference sequence). The length of the CDR3 is 13 residues. Deletions cut 5 bases from V and 4 bases from J, with 12 bases between. The CDR3 protein is CATSRTRSYEQYF. DNA for the CDR3: TGTGCCACCAGCCGTACTCGGAGTTACGAGCAGTACTTC.

This clonotype was seen a handful of times. One end of the junction does not line up with germline, which may come from a read error. CDR3 region: CASSLEGDDNVLTF. CDR3 coding DNA: TGTGCCAGCAGCTTAGAAGGGGACGACAACGTCCTGACTTTC. The rearrangement uses TRBV12-3 or TRBV12-4 and TRBJ2-6; D tentatively fits TRBD1 or TRBD2 (5 bases each). The CDR3 spans 14 residues.

The CDR3 DNA reads TGTGCCAGCGGTAGACTAGGCTATTACGAGCAGTACTTC. This encodes CASGRLGYYEQYF. The J gene is TRBJ2-7, the V gene TRBV12-3 or TRBV12-4, with a possible D match to TRBD2 (6 bases). The germline V and J ends were trimmed by 8 bases and 4 bases, with 15 bases remaining between them. The CDR3 totals 13 residues.

This clonotype has ten or more counts. A junction boundary mismatches the germline segment, possibly from a read error. The CDR3 loop is CASSLAGQMNTEAFF. CDR3 in DNA: TGTGCCAGCAGCCTAGCTGGACAGATGAACACTGAAGCTTTCTTT. The chain recombines TRBV7-2 with TRBJ1-1, with D perhaps matching TRBD1 (6 bases). The CDR3 is 15 residues long. Germline loops: CDR1 SGHTA, CDR2 FQGNSA. The whole variable domain, remainder taken from reference TRBV7-2 and TRBJ1-1, is GAGVSQSPSNKVTEKGKDVELRCDPISGHTALYWYRQSLGQGLEFLIYFQGNSAPDKSGLPSDRFSAERTGGSVSTLTIQRTQQEDSAVYLCASSLAGQMNTEAFFGQGTRLTVV.

The chain links TRBV10-3 to TRBJ1-6, with 9 nucleotides matching TRBD1. The germline V gene encodes CDR1 ENHRY and CDR2 SYGVKD. The CDR3 sequence is 15 residues long. Unmatched junction bases numbered 11, after V lost 10 bases and J lost 7 bases. CDR3 protein: CASSPVGQGNSPLHF. Here the CDR3 DNA reads TGTGCCAGCTCACCAGTGGGACAGGGAAATTCACCCCTCCACTTT.

This CDR3 reads CASSTDRGSEGYTF. The CDR3 coding sequence is TGTGCCAGTAGTACCGACAGGGGATCGGAGGGCTACACCTTC. The chain couples TRBV19 to TRBJ1-2; 8 bases fit TRBD1. From germline, CDR1 is LNHDA and CDR2 SQIVND (reference sequence). The CDR3 is made up of 14 amino acids. V trimming: 4 bases; J trimming: 8 bases; junction bases outside the gene matches: 9.

This clonotype appeared a few times. This chain joins TRBV29-1 and TRBJ1-1; D gene unclear. The germline V gene encodes CDR1 SQVTM and CDR2 ANQGSEA. Trimming shortened V by 2 bases and J by 0 bases, and 7 bases separated the two germline ends. This CDR3 is 13 amino acids long. The CDR3 protein is CSVERGLNTEAFF. Written as DNA, the CDR3 is TGCAGCGTTGAACGAGGGTTGAACACTGAAGCTTTCTTT.

This clonotype was found a few times. V gene TRBV11-2 combines with J gene TRBJ2-7; unclear D gene. The CDR3 extends over 14 amino acids. Germline V gene lookup returns CDR1 SGHAT and CDR2 FQNNGV. Between the trimmed V and J ends, which lost 2 bases and 4 bases, there was a span of 12 bases. The CDR3 sequence: CASSLIPIQYEQYF. As DNA, the CDR3 is TGTGCCAGCAGCTTAATTCCAATTCAGTACGAGCAGTACTTC.

CDR3 in DNA: TGCGCCAGCAGCCCTACCGGCGCGGCGAACGTCCTGACTTTC. Amino acid sequence: CASSPTGAANVLTF. The chain links TRBV5-1 to TRBJ2-6; D not resolved. Germline V gene sequence: CDR1 SGHRS, CDR2 YFSETQ. The CDR3 covers 14 residues. Trimming removed 4 bases from V and 10 bases from J, with 15 bases in between.

This chain's CDR3 is CASSATPGSEQYF. The CDR3 DNA is TGTGCCAGCAGTGCGACTCCAGGGTCCGAGCAGTACTTC. The chain recombines TRBV9 with TRBJ2-7; D is perhaps TRBD1 (5 bases). The germline V gene has CDR1 SGDLS and CDR2 YYNGEE. The CDR3 consists of 13 residues. V shed 5 bases and J shed 6 bases, with 15 bases lying between them. The full variable domain, with the rest looked up from reference TRBV9 and TRBJ2-7, is DSGVTQTPKHLITATGQRVTLRCSPRSGDLSVYWYQQSLDQGLQFLIQYYNGEERAKGNILERFSAQQFPDLHSELNLSSLELGDSALYFCASSATPGSEQYFGPGTRLTVT.

CDR3 residues: CASSEQGSTDTQYF. In nucleotides, the CDR3 is TGTGCCAGCAGTGAACAGGGGAGCACAGATACGCAGTATTTT. The rearrangement links TRBV2 to TRBJ2-3; maybe TRBD1 (6 bases). The germline V and J ends were trimmed by 2 bases and 0 bases, with 6 bases remaining between them. CDR1 and CDR2 from the germline V gene are SNHLY and FYNNEI. This CDR3 is 14 amino acids long.

This clonotype was detected only a few times. The chain has TRBV6-1 and TRBJ2-7; tentative D call: TRBD1 (6 bases). The CDR3 contains 15 residues. The V gene's germline CDR1 is MNHNS and CDR2 SASEGT. With 6 bases removed from V and 3 bases from J, the gap between germline ends came to 18 bases. This chain's CDR3 is CASSTLRDTYYEQYF. CDR3 DNA sequence: TGTGCCAGCAGCACCCTCCGGGACACTTACTACGAGCAGTACTTC.

This clonotype was counted ten times or more. The chain uses TRBV5-4 and TRBJ2-7; no firm D call. The germline V gene encodes CDR1 SGHNT and CDR2 YYREEE (reference sequence). V lost 7 bases and J 3 bases, leaving 23 bases between the germline ends. This CDR3 contains 16 residues. CDR3 in amino acids: CASSPAGSQQNYEQYF. The CDR3 DNA is TGTGCCAGCTCCCCCGCCGGAAGTCAGCAAAACTACGAGCAGTACTTC.

This clonotype showed up just a few times. CDR3 in amino acids: CASSLDGGPTDTQYF. DNA of the CDR3: TGCGCCAGCAGCTTGGACGGAGGGCCAACAGATACGCAGTATTTT. The chain is built from TRBV5-1 and TRBJ2-3, with D possibly matching TRBD2 (6 bases). Germline V lookup: CDR1 SGHRS, CDR2 YFSETQ. V was cut by 0 bases and J by 3 bases, with 11 bases left in between. The CDR3 is 15 residues long.

The table lists this clonotype with a few counts. This rearrangement joins TRBV12-3 or TRBV12-4 to TRBJ2-5, with D unclear. The J call may be wrong; the DNA end is better matched by TRBJ2-1. CDR3 length equals 14 residues. The CDR3 protein is CASSLESAFGSQFF. Here the CDR3 DNA reads TGTGCCAGCAGTTTGGAGTCGGCCTTCGGTAGCCAGTTCTTC.

This clonotype was counted at least ten times. Here the CDR3 reads CASSEGDGVHGYTF. The CDR3 DNA reads TGTGCCAGCAGTGAAGGGGATGGGGTACATGGCTACACCTTC. The gene calls are TRBV6-1 and TRBJ1-2; no clear D gene. The CDR3 is 14 residues long. Trimming cost V 1 base and J 6 bases, with 12 bases left between them. Germline V gene lookup returns CDR1 MNHNS and CDR2 SASEGT.